This entry concerns a single TCR beta chain. The data stem from a study of CD8 T cells in Susac syndrome. While CD8+ and CD4+ T cells were isolated negatively, TEMRA cells were enriched by FACS. RNA totalling about 0.45 to 1 ug underwent reverse transcription with random hexamers. Coverage of TCR beta CDR3 amplification by immunoSEQ multiplex PCR extended to 54 Vbeta and 13 Jbeta. MiXCR was run by TCRdb on the immunoSEQ multiplex PCR reads, yielding one entry per CDR3 protein. The table shows under 200,000 distinct CDR3 sequences, with roughly 95% occurring only once. Germline values: CDR1 MNHEY, CDR2 SVGAGI. The V and J ends lost 6 bases and 0 bases respectively, with 9 bases between them. CDR3 length: 14 amino acids.

The TCR originated in a human donor with multiple sclerosis. V is TRBV6-5 and J is TRBJ1-3; D is unresolved. Sequencing input: CD8+ T cells from PBMCs. The CDR3 loop is CASSPYSSGNTIYF. The CDR3 region has the DNA TGTGCCAGCAGCCCGTACAGCTCTGGAAACACCATATATTTT.